This T cell receptor beta chain was found in a study of blood T cell repertoires in COVID-19. Study in general: Sites across the United States, Italy and Spain contributed samples from acute and convalescent COVID-19. In each case, the material was cDNA or gDNA derived from T cells, B-cell-depleted T cells, or PBMCs.

Original processing methods: Amplifying reference gene primers gave estimates of nucleated cell counts. Assay used: immunoSEQ multiplex PCR; TCRdb lists only in-frame clones, some missing. That table gives V, J and clone size, and the DNA gave D and trimming. The sample lists some 250,000 clones, around 90% occurring once. Trimming cost V 8 bases and J 3 bases, with 20 bases left between them. CDR3 length: 16 amino acids. Germline V gene lookup returns CDR1 SNHLY and CDR2 FYNNEI. Sequenced: peripheral blood. The sequence was obtained from a woman in her 70s with active or convalescent COVID-19. The J gene is TRBJ1-5, the V gene TRBV2, with a weak D call TRBD1 (5 bases). CDR3: CASEPQGGALNQPQHF. In DNA form, the CDR3 reads TGTGCCAGCGAGCCTCAGGGAGGGGCCCTCAATCAGCCCCAGCATTTT.